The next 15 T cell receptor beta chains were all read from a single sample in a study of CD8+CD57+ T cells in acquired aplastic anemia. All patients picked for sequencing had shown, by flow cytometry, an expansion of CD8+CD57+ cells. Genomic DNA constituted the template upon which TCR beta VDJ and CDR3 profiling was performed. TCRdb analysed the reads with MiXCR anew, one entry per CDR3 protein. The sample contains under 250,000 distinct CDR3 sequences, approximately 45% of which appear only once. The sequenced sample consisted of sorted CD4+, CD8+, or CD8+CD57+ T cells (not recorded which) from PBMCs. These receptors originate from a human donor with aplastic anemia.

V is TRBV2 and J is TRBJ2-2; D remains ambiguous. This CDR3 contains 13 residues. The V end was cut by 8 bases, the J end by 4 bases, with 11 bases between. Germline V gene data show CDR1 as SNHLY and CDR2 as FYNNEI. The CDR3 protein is CASGSAGTGELFF. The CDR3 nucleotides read TGTGCCAGCGGGTCGGCTGGCACCGGGGAGCTGTTTTTT.

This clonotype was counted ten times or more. CDR3 residues: CASSLKPSGGHTDTQYF. CDR3 coding DNA: TGTGCCAGCAGCTTGAAACCTAGCGGGGGGCACACAGATACGCAGTATTTT. V gene TRBV7-6 combines with J gene TRBJ2-3, with 11 nucleotides matching TRBD2. The CDR3 covers 17 residues. The J segment lost 2 bases and the V segment lost 3 bases, leaving 7 bases of the junction unmatched. CDR1 is SGHVS, CDR2 FNYEAQ, per germline. Together with reference TRBV7-6 and TRBJ2-3, the CDR3 gives the full variable domain: GAGVSQSPRYKVTKRGQDVALRCDPISGHVSLYWYRQALGQGPEFLTYFNYEAQQDKSGLPNDRFSAERPEGSISTLTIQRTEQRDSAMYRCASSLKPSGGHTDTQYFGPGTRLTVL.

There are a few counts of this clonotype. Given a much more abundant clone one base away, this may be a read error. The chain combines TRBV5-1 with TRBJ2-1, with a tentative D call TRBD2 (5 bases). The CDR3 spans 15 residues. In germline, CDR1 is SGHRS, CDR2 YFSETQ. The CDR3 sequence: CASSTQGRILDERFF. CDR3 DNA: TGCGCCAGCAGCACGCAAGGGAGAATCCTCGATGAGCGGTTCTTC.

The CDR3 loop reads CASSQGLAGTYEQYF. The CDR3 coding sequence is TGTGCCAGCAGCCAAGGACTAGCGGGGACCTACGAGCAGTACTTC. The V call is TRBV9, the J call TRBJ2-7, with 12 bases matching TRBD2. The trim removed 4 bases at V and 2 bases at J, leaving 4 bases unmatched. Germline V gene sequence: CDR1 SGDLS, CDR2 YYNGEE. The CDR3 length is 15 residues.

The CDR3 protein is CASSVGGPGELFF. The CDR3 nucleotides read TGTGCCAGCAGCGTAGGAGGTCCCGGGGAGCTGTTTTTT. The chain links TRBV9 to TRBJ2-2; D remains unclear. The CDR3 has 13 amino acids. Trimming pared 0 bases from V and 6 bases from J, leaving 6 bases between. CDR1 is SGDLS and CDR2 is YYNGEE in the germline V gene.

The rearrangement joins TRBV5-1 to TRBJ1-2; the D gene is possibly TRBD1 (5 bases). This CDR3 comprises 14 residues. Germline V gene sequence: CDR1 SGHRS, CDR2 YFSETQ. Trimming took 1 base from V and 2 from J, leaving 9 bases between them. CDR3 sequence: CASSLQGPNYGYTF. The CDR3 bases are TGCGCCAGCAGCTTGCAGGGACCAAACTATGGCTACACCTTC.

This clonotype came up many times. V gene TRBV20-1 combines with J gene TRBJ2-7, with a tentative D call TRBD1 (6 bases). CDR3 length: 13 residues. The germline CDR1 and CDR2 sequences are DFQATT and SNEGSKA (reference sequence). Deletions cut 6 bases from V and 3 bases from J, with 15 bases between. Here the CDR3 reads CSARDKSDYEQYF. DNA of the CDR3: TGCAGTGCCCGGGACAAATCTGACTACGAGCAGTACTTC.

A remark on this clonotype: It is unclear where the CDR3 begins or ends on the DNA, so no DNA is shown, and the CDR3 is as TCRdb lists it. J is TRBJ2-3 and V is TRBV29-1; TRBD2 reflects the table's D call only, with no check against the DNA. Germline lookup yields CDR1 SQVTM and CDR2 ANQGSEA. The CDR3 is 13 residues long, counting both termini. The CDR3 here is CSVGGGTTDTQYF.

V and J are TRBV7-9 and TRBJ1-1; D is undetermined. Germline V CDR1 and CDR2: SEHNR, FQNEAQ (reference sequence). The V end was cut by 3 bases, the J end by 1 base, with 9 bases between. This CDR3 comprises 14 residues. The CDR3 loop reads CASSFSLRNTEAFF. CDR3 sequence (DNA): TGTGCCAGCAGCTTCTCATTACGGAACACTGAAGCTTTCTTT.

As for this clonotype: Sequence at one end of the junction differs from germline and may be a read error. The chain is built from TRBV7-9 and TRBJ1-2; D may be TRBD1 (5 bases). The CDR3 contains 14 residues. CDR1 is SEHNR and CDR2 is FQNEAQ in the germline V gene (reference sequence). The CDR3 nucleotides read TGCGCCAGCAGCCAAGCTTTGGGACGATATGGCTACACCTTC. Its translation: CASSQALGRYGYTF. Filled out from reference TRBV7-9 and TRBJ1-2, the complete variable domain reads DTGVSQNPRHKITKRGQNVTFRCDPISEHNRLYWYRQTLGQGPEFLTYFQNEAQLEKSRLLSDRFSAERPKGSFSTLEIQRTEQGDSAMYLCASSQALGRYGYTFGSGTRLTVV.

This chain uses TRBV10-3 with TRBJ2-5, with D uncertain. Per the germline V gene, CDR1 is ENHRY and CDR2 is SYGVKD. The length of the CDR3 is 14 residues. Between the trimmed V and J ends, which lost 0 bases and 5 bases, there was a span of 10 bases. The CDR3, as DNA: TGTGCCATCAGTGAGTCGGTAGTAAGGGAGACCCAGTACTTC. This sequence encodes CAISESVVRETQYF.

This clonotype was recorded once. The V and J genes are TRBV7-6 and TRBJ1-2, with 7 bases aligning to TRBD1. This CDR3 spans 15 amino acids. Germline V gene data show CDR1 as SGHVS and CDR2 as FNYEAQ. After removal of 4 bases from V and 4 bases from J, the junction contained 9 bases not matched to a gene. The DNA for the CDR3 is TGTGCCAGCAGCTCGACAGGGTCCCTAATCTATGGCTACACCTTC. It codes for CASSSTGSLIYGYTF.

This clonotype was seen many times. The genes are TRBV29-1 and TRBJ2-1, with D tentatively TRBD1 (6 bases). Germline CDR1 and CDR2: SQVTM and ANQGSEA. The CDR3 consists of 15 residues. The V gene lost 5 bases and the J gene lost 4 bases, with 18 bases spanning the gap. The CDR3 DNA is TGCAGCGTTTGGGACATTAGTCTTATTTACAATGAGCAGTTCTTC. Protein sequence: CSVWDISLIYNEQFF.

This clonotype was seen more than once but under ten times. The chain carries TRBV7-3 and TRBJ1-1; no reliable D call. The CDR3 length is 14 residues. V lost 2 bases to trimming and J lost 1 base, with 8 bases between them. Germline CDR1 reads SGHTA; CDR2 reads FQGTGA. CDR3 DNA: TGTGCCAGCAGCTTAGGCGAGAGGAACACTGAAGCTTTCTTT. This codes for CASSLGERNTEAFF. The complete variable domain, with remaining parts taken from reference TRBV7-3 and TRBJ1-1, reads GAGVSQTPSNKVTEKGKYVELRCDPISGHTALYWYRQSLGQGPEFLIYFQGTGAADDSGLPNDRFFAVRPEGSVSTLKIQRTERGDSAVYLCASSLGERNTEAFFGQGTRLTVV.

The CDR3 loop is CASSPHRQDGPHEDEKLFF. As DNA, the CDR3 is TGTGCCAGCTCACCACACCGACAGGATGGCCCGCATGAGGATGAAAAACTGTTTTTT. The chain recombines TRBV7-9 with TRBJ1-4, with D maybe TRBD1 (6 bases). CDR3 length: 19 residues. With 8 bases removed from V and 6 bases from J, the gap between germline ends came to 31 bases. From germline, CDR1 is SEHNR and CDR2 FQNEAQ (reference sequence).